Shown below are 10 T cell receptor beta chains from a single sample sequenced in a study of T cell clonotyping in hematopoietic cell transplantation. Profiling relied on immunoSEQ multiplex PCR, and the TCRdb table lists in-frame clones only, not all of them. This table holds more than 65,000 clones, around 94% found once. Sample: peripheral blood mononuclear cells. These receptors were taken from a man in his fifties or sixties in good health. Some clones in this sample may be carry-over from other donors' samples.

The chain links TRBV4-1 to TRBJ1-1; D gene ambiguous. Per germline, CDR1 MGHRA and CDR2 YSYEKL. This CDR3 contains 12 residues. V dropped 0 bases and J dropped 6 bases, with 5 bases sitting between them. In DNA, the CDR3 is TGCGCCAGCAGCCAAGATCGTGCTGAAGCTTTCTTT. Translation: CASSQDRAEAFF.

V usage is TRBV5-8 and J usage is TRBJ1-4, with a possible D match to TRBD1 (6 bases). The germline V gene encodes CDR1 SGHTS and CDR2 YDEGEE. The V end was cut by 1 base, the J end by 6 bases, with 7 bases between. CDR3 length: 13 residues. For the CDR3, the DNA is TGTGCCAGCAGCTTGAGACAGGATGAAAAACTGTTTTTT. Protein sequence: CASSLRQDEKLFF.

This chain uses TRBV4-3 with TRBJ2-1; D is possibly TRBD1 or TRBD2 (5 bases each). Germline V gene sequence: CDR1 LGHNA, CDR2 YSLEER. Trimming took off 0 bases at V and 5 bases at J, with 11 bases between the two ends. The CDR3 consists of 15 residues. CDR3 bases: TGCGCCAGCAGCCAAGATCAAGGGACCCACAATGAGCAGTTCTTC. The encoded protein is CASSQDQGTHNEQFF.

This chain connects TRBV5-1 to TRBJ2-5, with D possibly being TRBD2 (7 bases). Per the germline V gene, CDR1 is SGHRS and CDR2 is YFSETQ. V lost 4 bases to trimming and J lost 5 bases, with 15 bases between them. The CDR3 runs to 14 residues. The CDR3 DNA follows: TGCGCCAGCAGCACCCAGAGGGGGGGTGAGACCCAGTACTTC. It translates to CASSTQRGGETQYF.

The V and J genes are TRBV15 and TRBJ1-3; possible D gene TRBD1, 6 bases. The V gene's germline CDR1 is LNHNV and CDR2 YYDKDF (reference sequence). V was clipped by 0 bases and J by 4 bases, with 10 bases between them. The CDR3 length is 15 residues. The DNA of the CDR3 is TGTGCCACCAGCAGAGATCTGGGGGGCGGAAACACCATATATTTT. Translation gives CATSRDLGGGNTIYF.

CDR3 in DNA: TGTGCCAGCAGCCCCGAGCGGGGTCAGCCCCAGCATTTT. Protein sequence: CASSPERGQPQHF. The V gene is TRBV7-2, the J gene TRBJ1-5, with D unclear. Germline V gene lookup returns CDR1 SGHTA and CDR2 FQGNSA. The CDR3 runs to 13 residues. Trimming cost V 5 bases and J 6 bases, with 11 bases left between them.

V usage is TRBV19 and J usage is TRBJ1-5; 9 bases are shared with TRBD1. CDR3 length: 14 residues. CDR1 is LNHDA and CDR2 is SQIVND in the germline V gene (reference sequence). V shed 10 bases and J 5 bases; nucleotides not matched to a gene: 9. The CDR3 is CATQPGQGYQPQHF. The CDR3 coding sequence is TGTGCCACCCAACCTGGACAGGGGTATCAGCCCCAGCATTTT. The complete variable domain, with remaining parts taken from reference TRBV19 and TRBJ1-5, reads DGGITQSPKYLFRKEGQNVTLSCEQNLNHDAMYWYRQDPGQGLRLIYYSQIVNDFQKGDIAEGYSVSREKKESFPLTVTSAQKNPTAFYLCATQPGQGYQPQHFGDGTRLSIL.

The chain combines TRBV7-6 with TRBJ1-6; no clear D gene. Germline loops: CDR1 SGHVS, CDR2 FNYEAQ. This CDR3 is built from 13 residues. The V and J ends lost 7 bases and 8 bases respectively, with 12 bases between them. CDR3: CASTQFTDSPLHF. Written as DNA, the CDR3 is TGTGCCAGCACCCAATTCACCGATTCACCCCTCCACTTT.

The CDR3 DNA reads as TGTGCCAGCAGCTTAGGGGGACAGCTTAGCAATCAGCCCCAGCATTTT. Its protein is CASSLGGQLSNQPQHF. The V and J genes are TRBV7-2 and TRBJ1-5; 7 bases are a match to TRBD1. This CDR3 has 16 residues. V lost 1 base to trimming and J lost 0 bases; unmatched junction nucleotides: 3. Germline loops: CDR1 SGHTA, CDR2 FQGNSA.

The rearrangement links TRBV7-2 to TRBJ1-2; the D gene is possibly TRBD1 (6 bases). This CDR3 spans 13 amino acids. V was clipped by 5 bases and J by 6 bases, with 13 bases between them. The V gene's germline CDR1 is SGHTA and CDR2 FQGNSA. CDR3: CASSPGQRDGYTF. The CDR3 DNA is TGTGCCAGCAGCCCAGGACAGAGGGATGGCTACACCTTC.